This T cell receptor beta chain was sequenced for a study of vaccination effects on CD4 cells after COVID-19. On this clone: Its antigen is not known.

The method was immunoSEQ multiplex PCR; TCRdb's version includes in-frame clones alone and lacks a portion of them. The sample lists tens of thousands of clones, just under 80% occurring once. Study-level findings and limits: Few convalescent patients, and no early post-infection timepoints, were available to the study.

The CDR3 is 14 residues long. Trimming removed 7 bases from V and 0 bases from J, with 10 bases in between. Germline assignment: CDR1 SEHNR and CDR2 FQNEAQ (reference sequence). Ahead of sequencing, the ViraFEST assay grew antigen-specific CD4+ T cells using viral peptide pools. Culturing for more than 9 days preceded CD4+ T cell isolation. Prior SARS-CoV-2 infection was absent in the vaccine recipients, as shown by negative nucleocapsid antibodies. The V call is TRBV7-9, the J call TRBJ2-1, with D possibly being TRBD2 (5 bases). This clonotype was sampled from a human donor who received a COVID-19 vaccine. Sequences were derived from CD4+ T cells from PBMCs cultured with HCoV-OC43 spike peptides, sampled before COVID-19 vaccination. The subset: HCoV-OC43 spike overlapping peptide pool stimulation. CDR3 sequence reads: CASNGLTSYNEQFF. In nucleotides, the CDR3 is TGTGCCAGCAACGGACTTACCTCCTACAATGAGCAGTTCTTC.